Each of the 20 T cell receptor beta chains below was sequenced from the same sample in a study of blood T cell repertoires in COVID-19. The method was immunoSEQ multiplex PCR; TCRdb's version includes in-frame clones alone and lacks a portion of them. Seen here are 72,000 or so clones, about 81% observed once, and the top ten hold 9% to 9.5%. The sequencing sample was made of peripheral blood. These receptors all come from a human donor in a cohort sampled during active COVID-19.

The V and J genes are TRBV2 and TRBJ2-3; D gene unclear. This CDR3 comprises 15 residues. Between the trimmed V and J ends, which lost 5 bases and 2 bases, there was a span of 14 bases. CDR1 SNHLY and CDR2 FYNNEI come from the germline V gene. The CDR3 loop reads CASSTPESDTDTQYF. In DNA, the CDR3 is TGTGCCAGCAGTACACCAGAATCTGACACAGATACGCAGTATTTT.

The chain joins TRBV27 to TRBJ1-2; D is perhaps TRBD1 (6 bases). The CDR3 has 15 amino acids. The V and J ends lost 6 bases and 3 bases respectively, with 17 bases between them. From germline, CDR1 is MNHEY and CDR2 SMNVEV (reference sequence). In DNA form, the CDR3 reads TGTGCCAGCAGCTCACCGGGACAATCGTACTATGGCTACACCTTC. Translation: CASSSPGQSYYGYTF.

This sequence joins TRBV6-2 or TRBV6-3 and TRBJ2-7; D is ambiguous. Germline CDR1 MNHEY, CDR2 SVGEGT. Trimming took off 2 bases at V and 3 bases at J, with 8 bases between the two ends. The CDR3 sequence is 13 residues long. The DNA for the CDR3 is TGTGCCAGCAGTTACCGACAAGACTACGAGCAGTACTTC. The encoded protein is CASSYRQDYEQYF.

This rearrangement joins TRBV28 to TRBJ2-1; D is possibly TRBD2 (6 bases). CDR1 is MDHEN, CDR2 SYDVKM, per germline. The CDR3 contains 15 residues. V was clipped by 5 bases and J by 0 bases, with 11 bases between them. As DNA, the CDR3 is TGTGCCAGCAGTACAGGACTAAGCTCCTACAATGAGCAGTTCTTC. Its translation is CASSTGLSSYNEQFF.

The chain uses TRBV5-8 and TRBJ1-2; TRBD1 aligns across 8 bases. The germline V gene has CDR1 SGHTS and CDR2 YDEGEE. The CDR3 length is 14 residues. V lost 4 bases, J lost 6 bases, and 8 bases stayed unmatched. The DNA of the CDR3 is TGTGCCAGCAGCCCACGGACAGGGATACATGGCTACACCTTC. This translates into CASSPRTGIHGYTF.

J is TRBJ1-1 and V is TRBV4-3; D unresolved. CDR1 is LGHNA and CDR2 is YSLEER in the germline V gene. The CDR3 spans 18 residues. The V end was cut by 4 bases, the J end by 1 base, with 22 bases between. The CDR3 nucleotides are TGCGCCAGCAGCCGGTCAGTATCGGTGGGCGTGACGAACACTGAAGCTTTCTTT. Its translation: CASSRSVSVGVTNTEAFF.

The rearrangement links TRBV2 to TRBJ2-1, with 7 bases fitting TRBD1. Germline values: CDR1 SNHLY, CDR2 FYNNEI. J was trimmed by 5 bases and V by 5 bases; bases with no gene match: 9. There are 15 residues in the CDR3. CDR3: CASSLLRDSNNEQFF. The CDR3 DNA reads TGTGCCAGCAGTCTACTCCGGGACAGTAACAATGAGCAGTTCTTC.

Written as DNA, the CDR3 is TGTGCCAGCAGCCAAAACGCGGGGGGGGGCCGATCACCCCTCCACTTT. Translating it yields CASSQNAGGGRSPLHF. The rearrangement links TRBV3-1 (or the pseudogene TRBV3-2) to TRBJ1-6; a possible D gene is TRBD1 (6 bases). The CDR3 length is 16 residues. With 2 bases removed from V and 10 bases from J, the gap between germline ends came to 18 bases. Germline values: CDR1 LGHDT, CDR2 YNNKEL (reference sequence).

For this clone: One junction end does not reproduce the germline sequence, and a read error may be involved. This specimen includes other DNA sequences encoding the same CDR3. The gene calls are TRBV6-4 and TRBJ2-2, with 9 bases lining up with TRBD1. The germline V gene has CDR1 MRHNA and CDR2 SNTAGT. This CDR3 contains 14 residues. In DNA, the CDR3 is TGTGCCAGCAAGAGACAGGGGGACACCGGGGAGTTGTTTTTT. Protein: CASKRQGDTGELFF.

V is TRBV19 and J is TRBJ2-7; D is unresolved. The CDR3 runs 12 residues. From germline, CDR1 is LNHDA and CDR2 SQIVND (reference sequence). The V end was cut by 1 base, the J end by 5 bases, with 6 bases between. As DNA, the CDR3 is TGTGCCAGTAGTATAGTTGGCCACGAGCAGTACTTC. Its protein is CASSIVGHEQYF.

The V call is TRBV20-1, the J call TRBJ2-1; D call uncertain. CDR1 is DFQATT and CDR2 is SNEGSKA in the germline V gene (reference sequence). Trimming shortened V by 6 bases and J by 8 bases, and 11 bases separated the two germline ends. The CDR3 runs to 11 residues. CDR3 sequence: CSASLLHEQFF. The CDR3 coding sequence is TGCAGTGCGTCCCTACTACATGAGCAGTTCTTC.

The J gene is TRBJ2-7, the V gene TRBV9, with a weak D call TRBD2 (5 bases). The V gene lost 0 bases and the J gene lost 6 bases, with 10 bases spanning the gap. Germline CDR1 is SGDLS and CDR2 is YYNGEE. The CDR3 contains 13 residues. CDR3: CASSVETGTEQYF. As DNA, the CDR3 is TGTGCCAGCAGCGTAGAGACGGGAACCGAGCAGTACTTC.

CDR3 in amino acids: CASSVANRGRETQYF. The CDR3 DNA follows: TGTGCCAGCAGCGTAGCTAACAGGGGGCGGGAGACCCAGTACTTC. The chain uses TRBV9 and TRBJ2-5; 9 positions agree with TRBD1. The germline V gene has CDR1 SGDLS and CDR2 YYNGEE. V was pared by 0 bases and J by 5 bases, with 5 bases of the junction left unmatched. This CDR3 has 15 residues.

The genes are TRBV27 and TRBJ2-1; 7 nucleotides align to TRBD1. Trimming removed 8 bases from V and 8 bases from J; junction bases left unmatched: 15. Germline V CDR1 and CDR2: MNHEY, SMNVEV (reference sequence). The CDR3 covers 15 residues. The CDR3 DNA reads TGTGCCAGCCAGAGAGGGGGCAGGGGTTGGGATGAGCAGTTCTTC. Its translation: CASQRGGRGWDEQFF.

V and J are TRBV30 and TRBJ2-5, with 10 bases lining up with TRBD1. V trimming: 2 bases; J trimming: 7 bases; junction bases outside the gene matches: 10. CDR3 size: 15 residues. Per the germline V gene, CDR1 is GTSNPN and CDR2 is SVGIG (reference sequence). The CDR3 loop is CAWSFRDRGPGTQYF. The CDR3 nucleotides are TGTGCCTGGAGTTTCCGGGACAGGGGTCCGGGGACCCAGTACTTC.

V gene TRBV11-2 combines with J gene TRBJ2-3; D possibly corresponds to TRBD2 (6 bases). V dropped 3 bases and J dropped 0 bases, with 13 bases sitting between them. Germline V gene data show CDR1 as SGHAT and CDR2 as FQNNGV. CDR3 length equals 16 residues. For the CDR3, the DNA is TGTGCCAGCAGCTTCGGAGAGGGACTCAGCACAGATACGCAGTATTTT. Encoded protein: CASSFGEGLSTDTQYF.

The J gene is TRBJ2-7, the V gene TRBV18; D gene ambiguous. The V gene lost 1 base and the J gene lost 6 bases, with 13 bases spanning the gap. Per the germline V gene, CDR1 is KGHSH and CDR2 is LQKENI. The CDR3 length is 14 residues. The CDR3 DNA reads TGTGCCAGCTCACCACTTGGCAGTACGGGCGAGCAGTACTTC. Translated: CASSPLGSTGEQYF.

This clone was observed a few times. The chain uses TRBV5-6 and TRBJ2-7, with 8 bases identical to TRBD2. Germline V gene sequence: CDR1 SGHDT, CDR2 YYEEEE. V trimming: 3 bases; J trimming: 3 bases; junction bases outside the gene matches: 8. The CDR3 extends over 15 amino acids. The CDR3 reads CASSSREGDFYEQYF. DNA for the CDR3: TGTGCCAGCAGCTCCCGGGAGGGGGACTTCTACGAGCAGTACTTC.

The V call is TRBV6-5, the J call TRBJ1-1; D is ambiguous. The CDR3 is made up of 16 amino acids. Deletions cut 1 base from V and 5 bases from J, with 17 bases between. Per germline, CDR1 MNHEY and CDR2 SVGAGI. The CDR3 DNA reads TGTGCCAGCAGTTACTTGAAGATGGTAACAGTAACTGAAGCTTTCTTT. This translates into CASSYLKMVTVTEAFF.

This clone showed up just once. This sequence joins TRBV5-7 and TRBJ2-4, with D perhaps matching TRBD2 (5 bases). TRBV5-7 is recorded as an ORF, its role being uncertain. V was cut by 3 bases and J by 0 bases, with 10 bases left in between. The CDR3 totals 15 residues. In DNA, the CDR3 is TGTGCCAGCAGCTCCGCCGGGATAGCCAAAAACATTCAGTACTTC. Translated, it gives CASSSAGIAKNIQYF.